This T cell receptor beta chain stems from a study of blood T cell repertoires in COVID-19. Whole-study context: Collection of acute and convalescent COVID-19 samples took place in the United States, Italy and Spain.

The CDR3 consists of 13 residues. The J segment lost 5 bases and the V segment lost 5 bases, leaving 3 bases of the junction unmatched. Under the authors' procedure: Estimation of nucleated cell counts relied on the amplification of reference gene primers. Sequenced by immunoSEQ multiplex PCR; TCRdb stores in-frame clones only, minus some. V and J calls plus clone size are reproduced from that table; the DNA served to infer D and trimming. The repertoire holds about 89,000 clones, with 75% to 80% as singletons. The sample taken for sequencing was peripheral blood. The genes are TRBV12-3 or TRBV12-4 and TRBJ1-1; 9 nucleotides align to TRBD1. This sequence originates from an older man with COVID-19, enrolled during active disease. The CDR3 protein is CASSQDRGTEAFF. CDR3 sequence (DNA): TGTGCCAGCAGTCAGGACAGGGGAACTGAAGCTTTCTTT.